Listed below are T cell receptor beta chains from one sample, sequenced in a study of chemoradiotherapy in HPV16-positive cancers. Profiled with immunoSEQ multiplex PCR; TCRdb holds only in-frame clones, not every one. The sample lists some 35,000 clones, about nine tenths occurring once. The sequenced sample was blood, obtained from a patient who underwent chemoradiotherapy. These receptors were taken from a human donor with HPV-associated anogenital cancer. CDR3s include the opening cysteine and the closing phenylalanine or tryptophan. The D gene is left open where the match is weak. Clone size appears in some rows only: once, few, many, or a class for an expanded clone.

TRBJ2-7 | - | - | TRBV5-4 | TGTGCCAGCAGCCCATTCGACAGGCCTAGCTCCTACGAGCAGTACTTC | CASSPFDRPSSYEQYF
TRBJ2-7 | - | - | TRBV5-1 | TGCGCCAGCAGCTTGCATGACGAGCAGTACTTC | CASSLHDEQYF
TRBJ1-1 | - | - | TRBV20-1 | TGCAGTGCTAGCTTGGAAGCTTTCTTT | CSASLEAFF
TRBJ1-1 | - | - | TRBV30 | TGTGCCTGGAGTTCCCCGGGGCGTACTGAAGCTTTCTTT | CAWSSPGRTEAFF
TRBJ1-1 | - | TRBD1 | TRBV29-1 | TGCAGCGTTGAAAGACCCGGGACAGGTATTACTGAAGCTTTCTTT | CSVERPGTGITEAFF
TRBJ2-7 | - | TRBD2 | TRBV7-9 | TGTGCCAGCAGCCCGCCAACCGGACTAGCGGGGGTTAGACCCTACGAGCAGTACTTC | CASSPPTGLAGVRPYEQYF
TRBJ1-2 | - | - | TRBV19 | TGTGCCAGTAGTATCATGGGACGGGGTAACTATGGCTACACCTTC | CASSIMGRGNYGYTF
TRBJ2-7 | - | - | TRBV11-1 | TGTGCCAGCAGGAACGGGACGGGGACCTACGAGCAGTACTTC | CASRNGTGTYEQYF
TRBJ1-1 | - | - | TRBV4-3 | TGCGCCAGCAGCCACCTTGGACAGAGGAACACTGAAGCTTTCTTT | CASSHLGQRNTEAFF
TRBJ1-4 | - | - | TRBV29-1 | TGCAGCGTTGTATCTGGCTTGGATGAAAAACTGTTTTTT | CSVVSGLDEKLFF
TRBJ1-3 | once | - | TRBV15 | TGTGCCACCAGCAGATCACATACGGTTGGGCCTGGAAACACCATATATTTT | CATSRSHTVGPGNTIYF
TRBJ1-6 | - | TRBD1 | TRBV11-3 | TGTGCCAGCAGCTTAGAGGACAGGGCATATTCACCCCTCCACTTT | CASSLEDRAYSPLHF
TRBJ2-2 | - | TRBD1 | TRBV27 | TGTGCCAGCAGCCAACAGGGGTCACACACCGGGGAGCTGTTTTTT | CASSQQGSHTGELFF
TRBJ2-1 | - | - | TRBV20-1 | TGCAGTGCAACGGTCAACAATGAGCAGTTCTTC | CSATVNNEQFF
TRBJ2-3 | - | - | TRBV7-8 | TGTGCCAGCAGCCCAGGAAGACTCCGGGACAACCCCACAGATACGCAGTATTTT | CASSPGRLRDNPTDTQYF
TRBJ2-7 | - | - | TRBV5-1 | TGCGCCAGCAGCTTGCAGGGGCCCGAGCAGTACTTC | CASSLQGPEQYF
TRBJ2-7 | - | - | TRBV5-1 | TGCGCCAGCAGAGCAGGGGTCTACGAGCAGTACTTC | CASRAGVYEQYF
TRBJ1-1 | - | - | TRBV11-3 | TGTGCCAGCAGCCAAGGGACAACATCACTGAAAGCTTTCTTT | CASSQGTTSLKAFF
TRBJ2-3 | - | - | TRBV13 | TGTGCCAGCAGCTTCCGGGACCGAAATACGCAGTATTTT | CASSFRDRNTQYF
TRBJ2-7 | - | - | TRBV7-9 | TGTGCCAGCAGCTTTAGTGGACTATACTACGAGCAGTACTTC | CASSFSGLYYEQYF
TRBJ2-5 | - | - | TRBV18 | TGTGCCAGCTCACCACCCCTGGCGGGGACAGAGACCCAGTACTTC | CASSPPLAGTETQYF
TRBJ2-2 | - | - | TRBV5-1 | TGCGCCAGCAGCTTGGTGGTCTCCGGGGAGCTGTTTTTT | CASSLVVSGELFF
TRBJ2-7 | - | - | TRBV5-1 | TGCGCCAGCAGCTTGGCCGGGGAGGTCTACGAGCAGTACTTC | CASSLAGEVYEQYF
TRBJ1-6 | - | TRBD1 | TRBV9 | TGTGCCAGCAGCCAGGGACAGTCTAATTCACCCCTCCACTTT | CASSQGQSNSPLHF